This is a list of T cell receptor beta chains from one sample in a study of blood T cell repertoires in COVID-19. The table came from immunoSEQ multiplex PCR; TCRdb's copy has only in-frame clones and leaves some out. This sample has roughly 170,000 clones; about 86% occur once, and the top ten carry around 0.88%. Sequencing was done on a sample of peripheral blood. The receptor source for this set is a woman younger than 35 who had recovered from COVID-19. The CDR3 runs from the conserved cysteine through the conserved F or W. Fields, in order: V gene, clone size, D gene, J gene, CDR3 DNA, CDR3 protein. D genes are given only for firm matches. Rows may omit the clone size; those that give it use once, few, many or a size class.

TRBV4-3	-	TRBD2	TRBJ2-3	TGCGCCAGCAGCCAAGTTCTGGCGGGGGGCCTCACAGATACGCAGTATTTT	CASSQVLAGGLTDTQYF
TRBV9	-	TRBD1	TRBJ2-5	TGTGCCAGCAGCGAAACCGGGACAGGGGGCGTTGAGACCCAGTACTTC	CASSETGTGGVETQYF
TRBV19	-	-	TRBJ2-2	TGTGCCAGTAGTATTGACAGGTCCGGGGAGCTGTTTTTT	CASSIDRSGELFF
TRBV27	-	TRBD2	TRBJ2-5	TGTGCCAGCAGTTTAGGCGGGAGACAGACCCAGTACTTC	CASSLGGRQTQYF
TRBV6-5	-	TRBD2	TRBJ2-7	TGTGCCAGCAGTTACTCGGGGGGGACGTCCTACGAGCAGTACTTC	CASSYSGGTSYEQYF
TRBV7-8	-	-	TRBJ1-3	TGTGCCAGCAGCTTTCCCCCTCCTGGAAACACCATATATTTT	CASSFPPPGNTIYF
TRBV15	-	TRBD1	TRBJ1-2	TGTGCCACCAGCAGAGAAGGACAGGCGTACTATGGCTACACCTTC	CATSREGQAYYGYTF
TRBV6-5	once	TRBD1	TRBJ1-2	TGTGCCAGCAGTCCCTATACAGGGGGCTATGGCTACACCTTC	CASSPYTGGYGYTF
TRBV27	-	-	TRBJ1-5	TGTGCCAGCAGTTTATCGGTGGGGGCAGGTCAGCCCCAGCATTTT	CASSLSVGAGQPQHF
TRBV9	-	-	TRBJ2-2	TGTGCCAGCAGCGTTGACAGGTATACCGGGGAGCTGTTTTTT	CASSVDRYTGELFF
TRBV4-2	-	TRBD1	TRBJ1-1	TGTGCCAGCAGCCAAGCATCGGGACAGTCGAACACTGAAGCTTTCTTT	CASSQASGQSNTEAFF
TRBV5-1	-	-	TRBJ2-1	TGCGCCAGCAGCTTTAGCATTGAGCAGTTCTTC	CASSFSIEQFF
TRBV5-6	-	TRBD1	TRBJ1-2	TGTGCCAGCAGCCCTGGGACAGGGGTCTACACCTTC	CASSPGTGVYTF
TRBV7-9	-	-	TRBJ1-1	TGTGCCAGCATGGGAGCGGGGACTGAAGCTTTCTTT	CASMGAGTEAFF
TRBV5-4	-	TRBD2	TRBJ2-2	TGTGCCAGCAGCTTTTTAGCGGGAAGAGGGAACACCGGGGAGCTGTTTTTT	CASSFLAGRGNTGELFF
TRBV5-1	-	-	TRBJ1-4	TGCGCCAGCAGCTTGTGGGGGGCTAATGAAAAACTGTTTTTT	CASSLWGANEKLFF
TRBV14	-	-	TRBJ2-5	TGTGCCAGCAGCCAAGCTGGGGGCGGTATCTACCAGTACTTC	CASSQAGGGIYQYF
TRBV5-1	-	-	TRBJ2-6	TGCGCCAGCAGCTTTTCCGGGACATCGGGCTCTGGGGCCAACGTCCTGACTTTC	CASSFSGTSGSGANVLTF
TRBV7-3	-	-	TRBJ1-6	TGTGCCAGCAGCCTCGGGCAGGGAAGATCACCCCTCCACTTT	CASSLGQGRSPLHF
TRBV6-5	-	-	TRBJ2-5	TGTGCCAGCAGTTACAGTTTTAAGGGAGGGACCCAGTACTTC	CASSYSFKGGTQYF
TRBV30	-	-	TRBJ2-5	TGTGCCTGGAGTGGTCCAGGGAGGCGGGAAGAGACCCAGTACTTC	CAWSGPGRREETQYF
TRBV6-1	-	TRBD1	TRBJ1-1	TGTGCCAGCAGTGTTATAACGGGACAGGGGAACACTGAAGCTTTCTTT	CASSVITGQGNTEAFF
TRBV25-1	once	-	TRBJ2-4	TGTGCCAGCAGTGGTAGACAGGTGGGAGCCAAAAACATTCAGTACTTC	CASSGRQVGAKNIQYF
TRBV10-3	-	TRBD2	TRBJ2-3	TGTGCCATCAGTGAGTCTAAAGCGGGGCTCACAGATACGCAGTATTTT	CAISESKAGLTDTQYF
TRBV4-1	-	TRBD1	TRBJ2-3	TGCGCCAGCAGCCTAACAGGGGAAGGAACGCAGTATTTT	CASSLTGEGTQYF
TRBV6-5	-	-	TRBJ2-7	TGTGCCAGCAGTCGCTGGGGGGACTCCTACGAGCAGTACTTC	CASSRWGDSYEQYF
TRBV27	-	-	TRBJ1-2	TGTGCCAGCAGTTTCCAGGGGATGGGGGGCTACACCTTC	CASSFQGMGGYTF
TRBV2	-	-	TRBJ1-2	TGTGCCAGCAGTGGGCTCTATGGCTACACCTTC	CASSGLYGYTF
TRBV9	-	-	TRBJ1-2	TGTGCCAGCAGTACGGGGTACTATGGCTACACCTTC	CASSTGYYGYTF
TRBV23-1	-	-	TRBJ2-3	TGCGCCAGCAGTCAATCCCCCTCGCTAACCAACACAGATACGCAGTATTTT	CASSQSPSLTNTDTQYF
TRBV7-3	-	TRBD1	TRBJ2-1	TGTGCCAGCAGCGAAAGGGGCAGGGGGCGGGAGCAGTTCTTC	CASSERGRGREQFF
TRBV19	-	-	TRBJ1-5	TGTGCCAGTAGTTCAACAGGGTCCCCAAGCAATCAGCCCCAGCATTTT	CASSSTGSPSNQPQHF
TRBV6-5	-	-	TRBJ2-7	TGTGCCAGCAGTTACCGCGGGACAGAGGCCTACGAGCAGTACTTC	CASSYRGTEAYEQYF
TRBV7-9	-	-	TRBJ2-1	TGTGCCAGCAGCTTAGAACAGACTATTGCCTACAATGAGCAGTTCTTC	CASSLEQTIAYNEQFF
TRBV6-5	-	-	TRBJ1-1	TGTGCCAGCAGTTCCGGGGGAAACACTGAAGCTTTCTTT	CASSSGGNTEAFF
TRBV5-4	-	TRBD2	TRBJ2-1	TGTGCCAGCAGCTGGACTAGCGGGAGAATAAATGAGCAGTTCTTC	CASSWTSGRINEQFF
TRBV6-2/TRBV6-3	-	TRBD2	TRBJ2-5	TGTGCCAGCAGTCCAACGATCCTAAGCGGGGGGGGCGCGGAGACCCAGTACTTC	CASSPTILSGGGAETQYF
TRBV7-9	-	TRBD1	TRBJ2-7	TGTGCCAGCATCCTTCTTGGGACAGGGGTCTACGAGCAGTACTTC	CASILLGTGVYEQYF
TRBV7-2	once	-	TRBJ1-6	TGTGCCAGCAGTTCCACGGTTTTCTCTTCACCCCTCCACTTT	CASSSTVFSSPLHF
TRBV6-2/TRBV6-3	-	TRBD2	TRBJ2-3	TGTGCCAGCAGCTCCGGGACTAGGAGCACAGATACGCAGTATTTT	CASSSGTRSTDTQYF
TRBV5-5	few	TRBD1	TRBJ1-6	TGTGCCAGCAGCCAACAGACAGGGGTCAATTCACCCCTCCACTTT	CASSQQTGVNSPLHF
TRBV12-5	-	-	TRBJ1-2	TGTGCTAGTGGTTTGGTACTTCGCGGCTCCCTGGCTGGCTACACCTTC	CASGLVLRGSLAGYTF
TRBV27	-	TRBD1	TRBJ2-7	TGTGCCAGCAGGGGGACAGCTCCCTACGAGCAGTACTTC	CASRGTAPYEQYF
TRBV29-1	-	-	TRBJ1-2	TGCAGCGTTGACAGACTCTATGGCTACACCTTC	CSVDRLYGYTF
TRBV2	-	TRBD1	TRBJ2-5	TGTGCCAGCAGTGACCGGACAGGGATGGCAGAGACCCAGTACTTC	CASSDRTGMAETQYF
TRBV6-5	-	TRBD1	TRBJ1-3	TGTGCCAGCAGTCGACAGGGGTCCGGAAACACCATATATTTT	CASSRQGSGNTIYF
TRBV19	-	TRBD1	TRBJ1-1	TGTGCCAGTAGCCCGACAGGGGCCATGAACACTGAAGCTTTCTTT	CASSPTGAMNTEAFF
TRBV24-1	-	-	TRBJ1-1	TGTGCCACCAGTGACCCGTACAGGGCTGAAGCTTTCTTT	CATSDPYRAEAFF
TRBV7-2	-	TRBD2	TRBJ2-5	TGTGCCAGCAGCAGTAGCGGGAACGGAGAGACCCAGTACTTC	CASSSSGNGETQYF
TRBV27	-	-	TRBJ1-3	TGTGCCAGCAGTCCACTAACACTCTCTGGAAACACCATATATTTT	CASSPLTLSGNTIYF
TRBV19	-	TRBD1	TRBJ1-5	TGTGCGATGGAAAGAATCCGGGACAGGGAAGGGCTTGGCAATCAGCCCCAGCATTTT	CAMERIRDREGLGNQPQHF
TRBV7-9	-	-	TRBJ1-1	TGTGCCAGCAGCTTAGTCCGGAACACTGAAGCTTTCTTT	CASSLVRNTEAFF
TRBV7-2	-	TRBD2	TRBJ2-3	TGTGCCAGCAGCCCTAGCGGGGGGGCCGCAGATACGCAGTATTTT	CASSPSGGAADTQYF